This T cell receptor (beta chain) was captured by sequencing in a study of cytomegalovirus exposure and HLA in healthy donors. Study-level findings and limits: TCR beta V- and J-gene trimming was later associated with a missense DCLRE1C variant. Researchers reported from a later analysis that most CMV-associated TCR beta chains appeared HLA-restricted.

Note on this clone: Antigen specificity is unknown.

V trimming: 0 bases; J trimming: 1 base; junction bases outside the gene matches: 9. This CDR3 has 17 residues. Germline CDR1 reads LGHNA; CDR2 reads YNFKEQ. The PCR ran on 60 Vbeta and 13 Jbeta primers. Repertoires were generated with immunoSEQ multiplex PCR, while TCRdb's copy carries only in-frame clones and drops some. The sample has 50,000 to 75,000 clones. The TCR was taken from a woman aged 18-29 years in good health and CMV-seronegative. What was sequenced was PBMCs. The chain employs TRBV4-2 and TRBJ2-7; 7 bases agree with TRBD1. The CDR3, as DNA: TGTGCCAGCAGCCAAGATTTTTTAAGGGACAGTTCCTACGAGCAGTACTTC. Its protein is CASSQDFLRDSSYEQYF.